This T cell receptor (beta chain) originates from a study of CXCR3-negative and CXCR3-positive naive CD8 T cells. As for the study in general: Approximately 130 million TRB reads were obtained overall (about 1.5 +/- 0.3 million per library).

The CDR3 runs 13 residues. The V gene's germline CDR1 is WSHSY and CDR2 SAAADI. Researchers prepared the TRB cDNA libraries using 5' RACE with UMI labels. Reprocessing the 5' RACE reads, TCRdb reports a single entry for every CDR3 protein and omits DNA. This table lists 75,000 to 100,000 distinct CDR3 sequences. On this clonotype: Its antigen is undetermined.

Overall study results and limits: The naive subsets expressed comparable surface CD5, and the authors inferred TCR strength from TRB CDR3 properties. Researchers report that CXCR3-positive naive cells carry more hydrophobic TRB CDR3s than CXCR3-negative naive cells. Each naive subset displayed comparably high diversity, whereas memory CD8+ cells displayed much lower diversity.

V usage is TRBV10-2 and J usage is TRBJ2-7; there is no DNA to check the TCRdb D call of TRBD1. The specimen sequenced was naive CXCR3+ CD8+ T cells from blood. Stated subset: CD45RO-CCR7+CD27+CD95- naive CD8+ T cells expressing CXCR3 (TNR3+). This clonotype was sampled from a human donor in good health. Some clones in this sample may be carry-over from other donors' samples. The CDR3 protein is CASSETRVYEQYF.